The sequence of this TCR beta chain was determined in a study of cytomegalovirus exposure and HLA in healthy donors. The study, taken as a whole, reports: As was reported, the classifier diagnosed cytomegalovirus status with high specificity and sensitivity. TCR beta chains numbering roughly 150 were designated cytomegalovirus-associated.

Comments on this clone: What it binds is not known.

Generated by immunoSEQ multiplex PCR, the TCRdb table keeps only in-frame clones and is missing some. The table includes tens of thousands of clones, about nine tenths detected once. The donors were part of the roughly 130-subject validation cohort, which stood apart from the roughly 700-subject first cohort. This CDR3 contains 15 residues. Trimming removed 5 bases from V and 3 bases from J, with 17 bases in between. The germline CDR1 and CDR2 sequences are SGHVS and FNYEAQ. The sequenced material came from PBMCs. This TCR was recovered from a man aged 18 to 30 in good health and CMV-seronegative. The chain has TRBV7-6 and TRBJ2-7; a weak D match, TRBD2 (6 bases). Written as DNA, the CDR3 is TGTGCCAGCAGCCGAATAGCGGATCCGAGCTACGAGCAGTACTTC. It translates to CASSRIADPSYEQYF.